A single sample is the source of the 10 T cell receptor beta chains below, sequenced in a study of OX40 agonist ivuxolimab in advanced cancers. The data were produced by immunoSEQ multiplex PCR, yet TCRdb's version contains in-frame clones alone and is incomplete. The repertoire includes fewer than 75,000 clones, about nine tenths of them detected once, and more than 2.5% sits in the top ten. Sequences were derived from CD4+ or CD8+ T cells sorted from blood, sampled in a trial of the OX40 agonist ivuxolimab. All receptors derive from an adult with an advanced solid tumor such as melanoma, head and neck, liver or kidney cancer.

This chain links TRBV27 with TRBJ2-5, with a weak D call TRBD1 (5 bases). CDR1 and CDR2 from the germline V gene are MNHEY and SMNVEV (reference sequence). V lost 7 bases and J lost 2, with 11 bases in between. This CDR3 has 13 amino acids. CDR3 nucleotides: TGTGCCAGCAAGGACACCCTTCAAGAGACCCAGTACTTC. It is translated as CASKDTLQETQYF.

This chain connects TRBV5-5 to TRBJ2-2, with 8 bases identical to TRBD1. The germline V gene encodes CDR1 SGHKS and CDR2 YYEKEE (reference sequence). The CDR3 sequence is 16 residues long. Germline trimming cut 1 base from V and 3 bases from J; bases unmatched to any gene: 5. CDR3 sequence: CASSLTTGGYTGELFF. DNA of the CDR3: TGTGCCAGCAGCTTGACCACAGGGGGTTACACCGGGGAGCTGTTTTTT.

The chain recombines TRBV7-8 with TRBJ1-2; D uncertain. V was cut by 5 bases and J by 3 bases, with 10 bases left in between. Germline CDR1 SGHVS, CDR2 FQNEAQ. This CDR3 has 13 residues. Written as DNA, the CDR3 is TGTGCCAGCAGCCAGCGTTGGGACTATGGCTACACCTTC. Translated, it gives CASSQRWDYGYTF.

This sequence joins TRBV28 and TRBJ1-2, with D hard to call. Per germline, CDR1 MDHEN and CDR2 SYDVKM. The CDR3 loop spans 14 amino acids. Trimming took off 2 bases at V and 2 bases at J, with 9 bases between the two ends. The CDR3 reads CASSLIQSNYGYTF. The CDR3 nucleotides are TGTGCCAGCAGTTTAATACAGAGCAACTATGGCTACACCTTC.

J is TRBJ2-7 and V is TRBV11-1, with TRBD2 as a possible D gene (6 bases). This CDR3 has 15 amino acids. Trimming removed 0 bases at V and 3 bases at J, with 12 bases between. Germline values: CDR1 SGHAT, CDR2 FQDESV (reference sequence). The CDR3 nucleotides read TGTGCCAGCAGCTTAGCCCCTAGCGTCCTCTACGAGCAGTACTTC. Protein product: CASSLAPSVLYEQYF.

This clone was seen a few times. The chain joins TRBV10-2 to TRBJ2-3, with 7 bases aligning to TRBD1. The CDR3 is 14 amino acids. The junction had 7 bases not matched to a gene; V was cut back by 4 bases and J by 6 bases. Germline-derived CDR1 and CDR2 are WSHSY and SAAADI. DNA for the CDR3: TGCGCCAGCAGTGCATCAGGGGGTGGGGATACGCAGTATTTT. As protein: CASSASGGGDTQYF.

The chain carries TRBV4-1 and TRBJ2-5; no clear D gene. With 0 bases removed from V and 4 bases from J, the gap between germline ends came to 9 bases. Germline CDR1 MGHRA, CDR2 YSYEKL. The CDR3 is 14 residues long. The CDR3 coding sequence is TGCGCCAGCAGCCAAGATTTATCCAGAGAGACCCAGTACTTC. Its protein product is CASSQDLSRETQYF.

The CDR3 protein is CASSPERWEGGTGELFF. The CDR3 region has the DNA TGTGCCAGCAGCCCCGAAAGGTGGGAGGGTGGGACCGGGGAGCTGTTTTTT. The chain employs TRBV9 and TRBJ2-2; 7 bases agree with TRBD2. Germline loops: CDR1 SGDLS, CDR2 YYNGEE. The CDR3 spans 17 residues. The V and J ends lost 4 bases and 5 bases, in that order; junction bases with no gene match: 14.

This chain connects TRBV6-5 to TRBJ2-1; D is uncertain. The germline CDR1 and CDR2 sequences are MNHEY and SVGAGI. The CDR3 runs 12 residues. With 6 bases removed from V and 6 bases from J, the gap between germline ends came to 9 bases. CDR3 nucleotide sequence: TGTGCCAGCAGCTCCTTATCCAATGAGCAGTTCTTC. Its protein product is CASSSLSNEQFF.

This clone was seen a few times. The chain links TRBV11-2 to TRBJ2-7; 7 nucleotides line up with TRBD1. The CDR3 loop spans 13 amino acids. Trimming took 6 bases from V and 3 from J; bases not matched to a gene: 5. The germline V gene has CDR1 SGHAT and CDR2 FQNNGV. The CDR3 sequence is CASSWTGVYEQYF. CDR3 nucleotide sequence: TGTGCCAGCAGTTGGACAGGAGTCTACGAGCAGTACTTC.